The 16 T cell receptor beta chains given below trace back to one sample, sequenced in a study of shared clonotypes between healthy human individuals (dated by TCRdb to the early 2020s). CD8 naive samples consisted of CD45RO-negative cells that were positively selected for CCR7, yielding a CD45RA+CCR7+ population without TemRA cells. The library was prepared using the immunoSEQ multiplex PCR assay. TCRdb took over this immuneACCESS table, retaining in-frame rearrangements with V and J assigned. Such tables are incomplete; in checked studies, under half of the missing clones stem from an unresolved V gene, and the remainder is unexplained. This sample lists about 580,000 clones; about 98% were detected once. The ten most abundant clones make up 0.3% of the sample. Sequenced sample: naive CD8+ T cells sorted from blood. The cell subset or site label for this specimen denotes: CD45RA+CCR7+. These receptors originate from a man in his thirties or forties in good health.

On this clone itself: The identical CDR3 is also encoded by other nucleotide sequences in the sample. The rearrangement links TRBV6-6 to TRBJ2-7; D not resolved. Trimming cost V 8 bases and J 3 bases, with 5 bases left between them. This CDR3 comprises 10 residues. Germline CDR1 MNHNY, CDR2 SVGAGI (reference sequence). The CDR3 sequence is CASGSYEQYF. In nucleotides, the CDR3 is TGTGCCAGCGGCAGCTACGAGCAGTACTTC.

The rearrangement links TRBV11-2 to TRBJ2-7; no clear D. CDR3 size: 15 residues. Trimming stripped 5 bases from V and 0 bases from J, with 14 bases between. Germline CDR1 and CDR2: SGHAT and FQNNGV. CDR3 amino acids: CASSPHGKTSYEQYF. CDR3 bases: TGTGCCAGCAGCCCCCATGGCAAAACCTCCTACGAGCAGTACTTC.

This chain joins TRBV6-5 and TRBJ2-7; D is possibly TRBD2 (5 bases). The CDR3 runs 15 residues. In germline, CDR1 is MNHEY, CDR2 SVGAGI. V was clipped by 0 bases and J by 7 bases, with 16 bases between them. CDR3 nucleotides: TGTGCCAGCAGTTACTCGAGGGTAGGAATCGGGGAGCAGTACTTC. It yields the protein CASSYSRVGIGEQYF.

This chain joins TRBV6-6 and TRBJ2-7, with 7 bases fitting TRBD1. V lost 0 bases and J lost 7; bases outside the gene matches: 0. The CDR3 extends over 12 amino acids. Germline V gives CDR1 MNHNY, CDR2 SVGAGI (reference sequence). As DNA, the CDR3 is TGTGCCAGCAGTTACTCGACAGGGGAGCAGTACTTC. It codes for CASSYSTGEQYF.

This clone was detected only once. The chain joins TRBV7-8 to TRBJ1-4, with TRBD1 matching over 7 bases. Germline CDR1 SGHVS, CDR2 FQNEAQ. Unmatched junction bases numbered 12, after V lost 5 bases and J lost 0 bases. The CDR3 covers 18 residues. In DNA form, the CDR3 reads TGTGCCAGCAGCAAGGGGACAGCACGAATAACAACTAATGAAAAACTGTTTTTT. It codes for CASSKGTARITTNEKLFF.

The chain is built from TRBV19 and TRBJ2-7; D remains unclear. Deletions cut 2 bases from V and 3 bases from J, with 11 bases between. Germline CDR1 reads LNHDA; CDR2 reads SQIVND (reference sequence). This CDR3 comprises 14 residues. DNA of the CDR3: TGTGCCAGTAGTATATCTCCCACCATCTACGAGCAGTACTTC. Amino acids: CASSISPTIYEQYF.

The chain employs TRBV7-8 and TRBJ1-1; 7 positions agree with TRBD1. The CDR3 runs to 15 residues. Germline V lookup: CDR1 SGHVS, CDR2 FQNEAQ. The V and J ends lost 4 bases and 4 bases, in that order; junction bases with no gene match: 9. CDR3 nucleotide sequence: TGTGCCAGCAGCTGGGGACAGTACGGAGGCACTGAAGCTTTCTTT. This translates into CASSWGQYGGTEAFF. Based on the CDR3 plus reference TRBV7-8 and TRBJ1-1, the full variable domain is GAGVSQSPRYKVAKRGQDVALRCDPISGHVSLFWYQQALGQGPEFLTYFQNEAQLDKSGLPSDRFFAERPEGSVSTLKIQRTQQEDSAVYLCASSWGQYGGTEAFFGQGTRLTVV.

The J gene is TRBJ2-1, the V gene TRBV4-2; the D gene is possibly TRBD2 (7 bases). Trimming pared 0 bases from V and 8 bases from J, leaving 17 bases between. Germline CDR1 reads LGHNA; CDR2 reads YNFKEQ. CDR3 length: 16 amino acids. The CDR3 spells CASSQDLGGRAHEQFF. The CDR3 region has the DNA TGTGCCAGCAGCCAAGATTTAGGGGGGAGGGCGCATGAGCAGTTCTTC.

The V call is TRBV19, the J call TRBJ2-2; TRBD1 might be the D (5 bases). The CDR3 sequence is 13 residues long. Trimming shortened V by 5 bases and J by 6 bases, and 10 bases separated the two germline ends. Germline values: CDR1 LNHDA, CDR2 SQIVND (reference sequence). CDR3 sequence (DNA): TGTGCCAGTAGTCTCCAGGGTCCCGGGGAGCTGTTTTTT. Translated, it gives CASSLQGPGELFF.

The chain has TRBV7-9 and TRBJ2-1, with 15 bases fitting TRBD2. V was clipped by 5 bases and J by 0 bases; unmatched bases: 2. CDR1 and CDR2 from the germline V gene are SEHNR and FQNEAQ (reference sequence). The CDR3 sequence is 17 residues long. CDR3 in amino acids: CASSAGLAGGSYNEQFF. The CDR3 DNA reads TGTGCCAGCAGCGCGGGACTAGCGGGAGGCTCCTACAATGAGCAGTTCTTC. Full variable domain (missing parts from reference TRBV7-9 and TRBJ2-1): DTGVSQNPRHKITKRGQNVTFRCDPISEHNRLYWYRQTLGQGPEFLTYFQNEAQLEKSRLLSDRFSAERPKGSFSTLEIQRTEQGDSAMYLCASSAGLAGGSYNEQFFGPGTRLTVL.

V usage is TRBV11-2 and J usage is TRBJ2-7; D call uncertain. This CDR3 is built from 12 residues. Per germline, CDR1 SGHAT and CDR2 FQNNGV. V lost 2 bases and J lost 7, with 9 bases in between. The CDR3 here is CASSLILEEQYF. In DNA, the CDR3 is TGTGCCAGCAGCTTAATACTCGAGGAGCAGTACTTC.

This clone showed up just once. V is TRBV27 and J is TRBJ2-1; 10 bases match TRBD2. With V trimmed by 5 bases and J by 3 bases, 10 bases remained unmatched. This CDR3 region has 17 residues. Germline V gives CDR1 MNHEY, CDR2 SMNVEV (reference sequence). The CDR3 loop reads CASSPPRLAGRYNEQFF. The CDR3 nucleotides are TGTGCCAGCAGTCCACCAAGACTAGCGGGCCGCTACAATGAGCAGTTCTTC.

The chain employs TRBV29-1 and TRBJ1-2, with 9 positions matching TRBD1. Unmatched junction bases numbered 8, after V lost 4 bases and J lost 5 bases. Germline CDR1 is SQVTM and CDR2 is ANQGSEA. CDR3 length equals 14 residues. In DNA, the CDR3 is TGCAGCGTTGCTGGGACAGGGAACAGTTATGGCTACACCTTC. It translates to CSVAGTGNSYGYTF.

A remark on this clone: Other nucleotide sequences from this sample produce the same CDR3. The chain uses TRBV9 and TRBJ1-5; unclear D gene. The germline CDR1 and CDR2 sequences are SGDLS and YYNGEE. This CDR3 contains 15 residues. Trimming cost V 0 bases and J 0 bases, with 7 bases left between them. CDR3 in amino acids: CASSVGADSNQPQHF. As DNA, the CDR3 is TGTGCCAGCAGCGTAGGGGCGGATAGCAATCAGCCCCAGCATTTT.

Here the CDR3 DNA reads TGTGCCAGCAGCACAAGTGGGGACTACAATGAGCAGTTCTTC. Protein: CASSTSGDYNEQFF. This chain uses TRBV7-8 with TRBJ2-1; D is uncertain. The CDR3 sequence is 14 residues long. Germline CDR1 and CDR2: SGHVS and FQNEAQ. V was pared by 5 bases and J by 3 bases, with 11 bases between. The full variable domain, with the rest looked up from reference TRBV7-8 and TRBJ2-1, is GAGVSQSPRYKVAKRGQDVALRCDPISGHVSLFWYQQALGQGPEFLTYFQNEAQLDKSGLPSDRFFAERPEGSVSTLKIQRTQQEDSAVYLCASSTSGDYNEQFFGPGTRLTVL.

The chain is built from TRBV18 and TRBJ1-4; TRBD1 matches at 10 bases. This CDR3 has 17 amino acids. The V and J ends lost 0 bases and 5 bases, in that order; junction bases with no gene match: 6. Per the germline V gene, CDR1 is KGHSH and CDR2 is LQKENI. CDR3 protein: CASSPPTRGQGNEKLFF. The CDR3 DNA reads TGTGCCAGCTCACCACCTACAAGGGGACAGGGGAATGAAAAACTGTTTTTT.